This passage covers 14 T cell receptor beta chains from one sample sequenced in a study of shared clonotypes between healthy human individuals. Repertoires were generated with immunoSEQ multiplex PCR, while TCRdb's copy carries only in-frame clones and drops some. The repertoire holds about half a million clones, with more than 75% as singletons. The source material was PBMCs. The receptors here all came from a woman between 40 and 55 years old in good health. Some clones in this sample may be carry-over from other donors' samples.

This clone was detected only a few times. This sequence joins TRBV6-6 and TRBJ1-2, with a weak D call TRBD1 (6 bases). The CDR3 consists of 14 residues. Trimming cost V 8 bases and J 7 bases, with 20 bases left between them. In germline, CDR1 is MNHNY, CDR2 SVGAGI (reference sequence). This CDR3 is CASLAQGGSGGYTF. The CDR3 nucleotides read TGTGCCAGCCTTGCACAGGGAGGATCGGGTGGCTACACCTTC.

The chain is built from TRBV11-3 and TRBJ2-2, with D possibly matching TRBD1 (6 bases). Trimming stripped 5 bases from V and 3 bases from J, with 13 bases between. Per germline, CDR1 SGHNT and CDR2 YENEEA. The CDR3 extends over 15 amino acids. CDR3 sequence (DNA): TGTGCCAGCAGCCCCGTGGGGGCCGACACCGGGGAGCTGTTTTTT. Translating gives CASSPVGADTGELFF.

The chain couples TRBV7-2 to TRBJ1-5; 9 nucleotides align to TRBD1. This CDR3 comprises 12 residues. Germline lookup yields CDR1 SGHTA and CDR2 FQGNSA. V lost 5 bases and J lost 7; bases outside the gene matches: 0. CDR3 loop: CASSDRGQPQHF. The CDR3 DNA sequence: TGTGCCAGCAGCGACAGGGGGCAGCCCCAGCATTTT.

This chain joins TRBV27 and TRBJ2-2, with D hard to call. The CDR3 is 13 residues long. Germline V gene sequence: CDR1 MNHEY, CDR2 SMNVEV (reference sequence). V dropped 2 bases and J dropped 7 bases, with 8 bases sitting between them. CDR3 residues: CASSLDAHGELFF. Here the CDR3 DNA reads TGTGCCAGCAGTTTAGATGCCCACGGGGAGCTGTTTTTT.

CDR3 sequence reads: CSVPQDYGYTF. The DNA of the CDR3 is TGCAGCGTCCCCCAGGACTATGGCTACACCTTC. This chain links TRBV29-1 with TRBJ1-2; no definite D call. CDR1 is SQVTM and CDR2 is ANQGSEA in the germline V gene. This CDR3 is 11 amino acids long. Trimming took 6 bases from V and 3 from J, leaving 8 bases between them.

The chain joins TRBV6-1 to TRBJ2-7; 7 nucleotides agree with TRBD2. Trimming cost V 6 bases and J 0 bases; bases outside gene matches: 2. Germline CDR1 MNHNS, CDR2 SASEGT. The length of the CDR3 is 13 residues. CDR3 amino acids: CASSRGGSYEQYF. Written as DNA, the CDR3 is TGTGCCAGCAGCCGCGGGGGCTCCTACGAGCAGTACTTC.

The count of this clone is one. Here the CDR3 reads CASSLSRANQPQHF. CDR3 DNA sequence: TGTGCCAGCAGCCTAAGCCGGGCCAATCAGCCCCAGCATTTT. The chain combines TRBV7-6 with TRBJ1-5; the D is unclear. With 5 bases removed from V and 3 bases from J, the gap between germline ends came to 11 bases. CDR3 length equals 14 residues. The germline V gene has CDR1 SGHVS and CDR2 FNYEAQ.

V and J are TRBV18 and TRBJ2-3; possible D gene TRBD2, 5 bases. Germline CDR1 reads KGHSH; CDR2 reads LQKENI. The CDR3 spans 13 residues. V lost 5 bases to trimming and J lost 5 bases, with 11 bases between them. In DNA, the CDR3 is TGTGCCAGCTCAACCCAGGAGGAAGATACGCAGTATTTT. Its translation is CASSTQEEDTQYF.

The chain carries TRBV27 and TRBJ2-7, with TRBD2 identical over 15 bases. Germline V lookup: CDR1 MNHEY, CDR2 SMNVEV (reference sequence). There are 16 residues in the CDR3. The ends lost 0 bases at V and 12 bases at J; junction bases unmatched: 9. CDR3 DNA sequence: TGTGCCAGCAGTTTATCCTCATTGGGACTAGCGGGAGGACTGTACTTC. As protein: CASSLSSLGLAGGLYF.

This sequence joins TRBV28 and TRBJ2-7; 9 bases are shared with TRBD1. This CDR3 contains 15 residues. The ends lost 6 bases at V and 5 bases at J; junction bases unmatched: 11. Germline V gene sequence: CDR1 MDHEN, CDR2 SYDVKM. Written as DNA, the CDR3 is TGTGCCAGCAGCCCGTCGGGGACAGGGAGCGACGAGCAGTACTTC. Its translation: CASSPSGTGSDEQYF. Variable domain in full (rest from reference TRBV28 and TRBJ2-7): DVKVTQSSRYLVKRTGEKVFLECVQDMDHENMFWYRQDPGLGLRLIYFSYDVKMKEKGDIPEGYSVSREKKERFSLILESASTNQTSMYLCASSPSGTGSDEQYFGPGTRLTVT.

The rearrangement uses TRBV28 and TRBJ1-1; tentatively, D is TRBD1 (6 bases). The CDR3 totals 15 residues. CDR1 is MDHEN and CDR2 is SYDVKM in the germline V gene. V was pared by 5 bases and J by 6 bases, with 19 bases between. The DNA for the CDR3 is TGTGCCAGCAGTCCCCCCAGGGGAGGGGACCCTGAAGCTTTCTTT. Its protein product is CASSPPRGGDPEAFF. Drawing the rest from reference TRBV28 and TRBJ1-1, the complete variable domain is DVKVTQSSRYLVKRTGEKVFLECVQDMDHENMFWYRQDPGLGLRLIYFSYDVKMKEKGDIPEGYSVSREKKERFSLILESASTNQTSMYLCASSPPRGGDPEAFFGQGTRLTVV.

This clone was counted a few times. The gene calls are TRBV7-9 and TRBJ1-5; D may be TRBD1 (5 bases). The length of the CDR3 is 14 residues. Trimming pared 3 bases from V and 5 bases from J, leaving 11 bases between. Germline assignment: CDR1 SEHNR and CDR2 FQNEAQ (reference sequence). DNA for the CDR3: TGTGCCAGCAGCTTGGGGACGGGAGATCAGCCCCAGCATTTT. Its protein product is CASSLGTGDQPQHF.

The V call is TRBV10-3, the J call TRBJ2-2; no reliable D call. From germline, CDR1 is ENHRY and CDR2 SYGVKD. The CDR3 sequence is 14 residues long. V gave up 0 bases and J gave up 7 bases, with 9 bases separating them. DNA of the CDR3: TGTGCCATCAGTGAGTCCTCAACCTTCGGGGAGCTGTTTTTT. This translates into CAISESSTFGELFF.

In this sample, this clone turned up a few times. CDR3 region: CAWSWDRSSYNSPLHF. CDR3 sequence (DNA): TGTGCCTGGAGTTGGGACAGAAGCTCCTATAATTCACCCCTCCACTTT. This sequence joins TRBV30 and TRBJ1-6, with 7 bases matching TRBD1. Looked up from germline, CDR1 is GTSNPN and CDR2 is SVGIG (reference sequence). This CDR3 comprises 16 residues. The J segment lost 0 bases and the V segment lost 2 bases, leaving 4 bases of the junction unmatched.